This T cell receptor beta chain was retrieved from a study of control samples from healthy donors and cancer patients. Trimming took 3 bases from V and 3 from J, leaving 8 bases between them. This CDR3 region has 14 residues. Germline V CDR1 and CDR2: SEHNR, FQNEAQ (reference sequence). Assay: immunoSEQ multiplex PCR; the TCRdb copy retains only in-frame clones and omits some. The repertoire includes about 140,000 clones, 89% of them detected once, and less than 5% sits in the top ten. Sequenced input: blood. The rearrangement links TRBV7-9 to TRBJ1-4; no firm D call. The receptor was isolated from a man younger than 45 in good health. The CDR3 region is CASSFGSSNEKLFF. DNA of the CDR3: TGTGCCAGCAGCTTTGGATCGTCTAATGAAAAACTGTTTTTT.